The 20 T cell receptor beta chains below come from one sample, sequenced in a study of T cells in women clearing cervical HPV infection (dated 2018 in TCRdb). Library creation used the immunoSEQ multiplex PCR assay. TCRdb took this table from immuneACCESS and kept in-frame rearrangements with V and J called. Such tables lack part of the clones; where checked against another copy, unresolved V genes explain under half of the gap, and the rest is unexplained. The sample table on file contains almost 20,000 clones. The ten largest make up around 3% of the sample. The sample taken for sequencing was blood buffy coat. These TCRs come from a woman between 18 and 70 years old with a cervical HPV16 infection that either progressed to CIN3+ or cleared (not recorded which).

Regarding this clone: The read finishes 3 residues shy of the CDR3 end, and the germline J gene is used to complete it. The chain is built from TRBV14 and TRBJ2-7, with 9 positions matching TRBD1. The CDR3 runs 15 residues. The germline gives CDR1 SGHDN, CDR2 FVKESK. V was clipped by 4 bases and J by 5 bases; unmatched bases: 9. The CDR3 loop is CASSRTGTGTHEQYF. The sequenced CDR3 bases are TGTGCCAGCAGCCGGACCGGGACAGGGACCCACGAG.

Turning to this clone: The read ends 3 residues early relative to the CDR3; the germline J gene fills the gap. This chain links TRBV20-1 with TRBJ2-3; D is perhaps TRBD2 (6 bases). Germline loops: CDR1 DFQATT, CDR2 SNEGSKA (reference sequence). The V end lost 4 bases, the J end lost 2 bases, and 13 bases lay between the germline ends. The CDR3 totals 14 residues. CDR3 DNA, as far as it was read: TGCAGTGCTAAGGGGAGACTAGACACAGATACG. This codes for CSAKGRLDTDT. The whole CDR3 protein reads CSAKGRLDTDTQYF.

As for this clone: The observed sequence ends 3 residues before the CDR3 terminus, with the missing tail filled in from the germline J gene. The chain carries TRBV18 and TRBJ2-7, with D maybe TRBD1 (6 bases). The CDR3 is made up of 16 amino acids. From germline, CDR1 is KGHSH and CDR2 LQKENI. Trimming removed 2 bases from V and 3 bases from J, with 17 bases in between. The sequenced CDR3 bases are TGTGCCAGCTCACCAACTAACAGAAAAGGGGGCTACGAG. This gives the protein CASSPTNRKGGYE. The full CDR3 is CASSPTNRKGGYEQYF.

To note about this clone: The read ends 3 residues shy of where the CDR3 ends; the end is completed using the germline J gene. The chain is built from TRBV7-6 and TRBJ1-1, with D tentatively TRBD1 (5 bases). In germline, CDR1 is SGHVS, CDR2 FNYEAQ. The CDR3 has 15 amino acids. The CDR3 loop reads CASRGDGGGTDTAFF. The sequenced CDR3 bases are TGTGCCAGCAGGGGGGACGGGGGAGGCACAGATACG.

Comments on this clone: The read ends 3 residues early relative to the CDR3; the germline J gene fills the gap. J is TRBJ1-4 and V is TRBV5-1; D is possibly TRBD1 (6 bases). There are 15 residues in the CDR3. Germline V gene sequence: CDR1 SGHRS, CDR2 YFSETQ. Deletions cut 4 bases from V and 7 bases from J, with 17 bases between. The CDR3 protein is CASSATRGEVEKLFF. The part of the CDR3 DNA that was read is TGCGCCAGCAGCGCCACCAGGGGAGAGGTTGAAAAA.

As concerns this clone: The CDR3 end lies 3 residues beyond the end of the read and is filled in from the germline J gene. The chain combines TRBV30 with TRBJ1-5; the D is unclear. The ends were cut back, 0 bases at V and 3 bases at J, with 9 bases in the middle. The length of the CDR3 is 14 residues. CDR1 is GTSNPN, CDR2 SVGIG, per germline (reference sequence). The CDR3 loop is CAWSVSGTNQPQHF. CDR3 DNA (partial): TGTGCCTGGAGTGTATCAGGTACCAATCAGCCC.

Turning to this clone: From the germline J gene comes the end of the CDR3, since the read stops 3 residues before it. The rearrangement joins TRBV2 to TRBJ1-2; tentatively, D is TRBD1 (5 bases). Between the trimmed V and J ends, which lost 6 bases and 4 bases, there was a span of 12 bases. The V gene's germline CDR1 is SNHLY and CDR2 FYNNEI. The CDR3 is made up of 13 amino acids. The part of the CDR3 DNA that was read is TGTGCCAGCAGCGGCGCAGGGATCTATGGC. It yields the protein CASSGAGIYG. The full CDR3 protein is CASSGAGIYGYTF.

Comments on this clone: Read data end 3 residues before the CDR3 end; the end is taken from the germline J gene. The chain recombines TRBV3-1 (or the pseudogene TRBV3-2) with TRBJ2-7, with no clear D. The germline V gene has CDR1 LGHDT and CDR2 YNNKEL (reference sequence). The CDR3 is 14 residues long. V lost 0 bases to trimming and J lost 3 bases, with 9 bases between them. The covered CDR3 bases are TGTGCCAGCAGCCAAGAACGCAGGCGCTACGAG. It translates to CASSQERRRYE. The full-length CDR3 reads as CASSQERRRYEQYF.

Of note for this clone: The read terminates 3 residues ahead of where the CDR3 ends, so the germline J gene completes it. The rearrangement joins TRBV5-5 to TRBJ1-2; D perhaps matches TRBD1 (6 bases). V was pared by 4 bases and J by 4 bases, with 14 bases between. Per germline, CDR1 SGHKS and CDR2 YYEKEE (reference sequence). The CDR3 has 14 residues. CDR3 bases read: TGTGCCAGCAGCCCAGGGGAGGGCCGCTATGGC. Protein product: CASSPGEGRYG. The whole CDR3 sequence reads CASSPGEGRYGYTF.

Details on this clone: The CDR3 goes on 3 residues after the read ends, and that part is filled in from the germline J gene. V gene TRBV23-1 combines with J gene TRBJ2-3; D remains ambiguous. TRBV23-1 is filed as an ORF, its function uncertain. The V end was cut by 0 bases, the J end by 7 bases, with 8 bases between. This CDR3 comprises 13 residues. The chain's CDR3 is CASSQSRDYTQYF. Partial CDR3 DNA: TGCGCCAGCAGTCAATCTAGAGACTATACG.

About this clone: The read falls 3 residues short of the CDR3 end, and the missing part is taken from the germline J gene. V and J are TRBV6-2 or TRBV6-3 and TRBJ2-7, with D possibly being TRBD2 (5 bases). Between the trimmed V and J ends, which lost 4 bases and 5 bases, there was a span of 21 bases. Looked up from germline, CDR1 is MNHEY and CDR2 is SVGEGT. This CDR3 has 16 amino acids. The CDR3 DNA, read in part, is TGTGCCAGCAGTTCCATCCGGACTCCGAGGGTGAACGAG. This gives the protein CASSSIRTPRVNE. The whole CDR3 is CASSSIRTPRVNEQYF.

CDR3 bases read: TGTGCCTGGAGTAGACAGGGGGCTATGAGCTCCTACGAG. This gives the protein CAWSRQGAMSSYE. The CDR3 as a whole reads CAWSRQGAMSSYEQYF. V is TRBV30 and J is TRBJ2-7, with TRBD1 matching 10 bases. With the read ending 3 residues before the CDR3 end, the germline J gene is used to fill in that end. CDR1 is GTSNPN, CDR2 SVGIG, per germline (reference sequence). The junction had 7 bases not matched to a gene; V was cut back by 2 bases and J by 0 bases. The CDR3 is 16 residues long.

Turning to this clone: Read data end 3 residues before the CDR3 end; the end is taken from the germline J gene. The chain uses TRBV23-1 and TRBJ1-1, with 8 bases fitting TRBD1. TRBV23-1 is flagged as an ORF with uncertain function. Losses at the gene ends were 5 bases for V and 6 bases for J; bases not matched to a gene: 11. This CDR3 is built from 15 residues. The CDR3 bases that were read are TGCGCCAGCAGTATTTGTACAGGGGGGCGGTCTGAA. It translates to CASSICTGGRSE. The full CDR3 sequence reads CASSICTGGRSEAFF.

In the case of this clone: The read is 3 residues too short to cover the CDR3 end, so that end is filled in from the germline J gene. J is TRBJ1-1 and V is TRBV5-1; perhaps TRBD1 as D (6 bases). Trimming removed 0 bases from V and 1 base from J, with 22 bases in between. In germline, CDR1 is SGHRS, CDR2 YFSETQ. This CDR3 spans 19 amino acids. CDR3 sequence: CASSLGFGRALRGNTEAFF. CDR3 DNA (partial): TGCGCCAGCAGCTTGGGATTTGGGAGGGCGCTCAGGGGGAACACTGAA.

As to this clone: The read is 3 residues too short to cover the CDR3 end, so that end is filled in from the germline J gene. The rearrangement links TRBV20-1 to TRBJ2-6; 7 nucleotides agree with TRBD2. The J segment lost 0 bases and the V segment lost 0 bases, leaving 8 bases of the junction unmatched. Germline V gene data show CDR1 as DFQATT and CDR2 as SNEGSKA (reference sequence). CDR3 size: 18 residues. CDR3 DNA, as far as it was read: TGCAGTGCTAGAGATCCCCTAGCGGCCTTCTCTGGGGCCAACGTC. Translating gives CSARDPLAAFSGANV. The full CDR3 sequence reads CSARDPLAAFSGANVLTF.

The CDR3 spells CASGRGETEAFF. CDR3 DNA (partial): TGTGCCAGCGGCAGGGGAGAGACTGAA. V is TRBV12-3 or TRBV12-4 and J is TRBJ1-1; D might be TRBD1 (6 bases). The sequence runs out 3 residues before the end of the CDR3; the remainder is reconstructed from the germline J gene. Trimming took off 8 bases at V and 5 bases at J, with 12 bases between the two ends. There are 12 residues in the CDR3.

With respect to this clone: The read halts 3 residues ahead of the CDR3 end, with the missing end drawn from the germline J gene. The rearrangement joins TRBV12-3 or TRBV12-4 to TRBJ1-1, with a weak D call TRBD1 (6 bases). The CDR3 length is 14 residues. V dropped 4 bases and J dropped 6 bases, with 15 bases sitting between them. CDR3 in amino acids: CASSWGGGAAEAFF. The CDR3 DNA, read in part, is TGTGCCAGCAGTTGGGGTGGGGGGGCTGCTGAA.

Worth noting for this clone: The CDR3 is cut off 3 residues early in the read; its end comes from the germline J gene. This chain uses TRBV5-4 with TRBJ1-2, with 9 bases aligning to TRBD1. V was pared by 5 bases and J by 4 bases, with 6 bases of the junction left unmatched. Germline V lookup: CDR1 SGHNT, CDR2 YYREEE (reference sequence). The CDR3 totals 14 residues. The CDR3: CASRIRDRAYGYTF. The CDR3 DNA, read in part, is TGTGCCAGCAGGATCCGGGACAGGGCCTATGGC.

This clone is labeled medium-sized based on frequency. The CDR3 is cut off 3 residues early in the read; its end comes from the germline J gene. The chain joins TRBV7-9 to TRBJ2-4, with 7 nucleotides matching TRBD1. Losses at the gene ends were 5 bases for V and 3 bases for J; bases not matched to a gene: 1. Per the germline V gene, CDR1 is SEHNR and CDR2 is FQNEAQ (reference sequence). The CDR3 totals 13 residues. Here the CDR3 reads CASSDRDKNIQYF. Partial CDR3 DNA: TGTGCCAGCAGCGACAGGGACAAAAACATT.

About this clone: The read terminates 3 residues before the CDR3 end, so the remaining end is supplied by the germline J gene. The V and J genes are TRBV20-1 and TRBJ2-1, with 11 bases identical to TRBD2. Trimming took 3 bases from V and 6 from J; bases not matched to a gene: 22. The CDR3 totals 20 residues. Germline V CDR1 and CDR2: DFQATT, SNEGSKA (reference sequence). This CDR3 is CSASMRLAGGFKGSGNEQFF. The sequenced CDR3 bases are TGCAGTGCTAGCATGCGGCTAGCGGGGGGTTTTAAGGGCTCTGGCAATGAG.